The clone carrying this T cell receptor beta chain was counted once. This entry is derived from a study of blood T cell repertoires in COVID-19. Across the study: The United States, Italy and Spain supplied acute and convalescent COVID-19 samples. PBMCs, B-cell-depleted T cells, or T cells provided the cDNA or gDNA that made up the material.

Methods used by the authors: Researchers report that nucleated cell counts were estimated from reference gene primer amplification. TCRdb's table, derived via immunoSEQ multiplex PCR, lists solely in-frame clones and lacks some. Clone size and the V and J calls come from that table; the DNA yielded D and trimming. The data show 150,000 to 200,000 clones, with around 90% seen just once and roughly 21% held by the top ten. J gave up 0 bases and V 4 bases, and 4 bases lay outside the gene matches. From germline, CDR1 is SGHKS and CDR2 YYEKEE (reference sequence). The CDR3 has 15 residues. The receptor was isolated from a man in his sixties with active or convalescent COVID-19. The chain recombines TRBV5-5 with TRBJ2-7, with 10 nucleotides matching TRBD1. The sample taken for sequencing was peripheral blood. The CDR3 spells CASSLGQGVSYEQYF. CDR3 nucleotides: TGTGCCAGCAGCCTCGGACAGGGGGTCTCCTACGAGCAGTACTTC.